What follows describes a single T cell receptor (beta chain). The sample is drawn from a study of blood T cell repertoires in COVID-19. The wider study: In each case, the material was cDNA or gDNA derived from T cells, B-cell-depleted T cells, or PBMCs.

Original analysis: It was from reference gene primer amplification that nucleated cell counts were estimated. TCRdb's table, derived via immunoSEQ multiplex PCR, lists solely in-frame clones and lacks some. V and J calls plus clone size are reproduced from that table; the DNA served to infer D and trimming. Of about 260,000 clones detected, 85% appear once; the ten largest clones hold about an eighth. This CDR3 spans 16 amino acids. Germline assignment: CDR1 MGHRA and CDR2 YSYEKL. The J segment lost 4 bases and the V segment lost 0 bases, leaving 5 bases of the junction unmatched. The material sequenced was peripheral blood. The origin of this receptor is a human donor in a cohort sampled during active COVID-19. The rearrangement uses TRBV4-1 and TRBJ2-4, with 8 bases aligning to TRBD2. The CDR3: CASSQELAGYKNIQYF. CDR3 coding DNA: TGCGCCAGCAGCCAAGAGTTAGCGGGGTATAAAAACATTCAGTACTTC.